This T cell receptor (beta chain) emerged from a study of blood T cell repertoires in COVID-19 (dated by TCRdb to 2020 to 2022). About the full investigation: Collaborator samples came from the United States, Italy and Spain and covered acute and convalescent phases of COVID-19. The prospective study material was composed of cDNA or gDNA derived from T cells, B-cell-depleted T cells, or PBMCs. Subjects who had been exposed to COVID-19, were actively infected with it, or had recovered from it provided the deeply sampled blood TCRbeta repertoires that made up the dataset. The repertoires were made available in a free public database intended to serve as a resource for research on the immune response to SARS-CoV-2. Samples were obtained from the ongoing ImmuneRACE study (first 160 participants) and from about 1,300 subjects provided by 6 global collaborators. A de-identified subject ID, COVID-19 status, age in years and sex were almost always included in the sample metadata. Where available, HLA class I and class II types were taken from metadata supplied by the sample provider and were not determined by assay-based typing.

About this clone: Its binding antigen is unknown. Per-base quality was not reported, and no clone a single base away is much larger than it.

CDR1 and CDR2 were assigned from the germline V gene (reference sequence) as SEHNR and FQNEAQ. The CDR3, cysteine through phenylalanine, is 14 amino acids long. Of all the DNA, just the CDR3 is kept, 42 bases in frame from base 1. V and J lose 1 base and 7 bases, and a span of 13 bases separates them. Another Seattle source contributed samples from volunteer blood donors who had recovered from COVID-19. Whole blood was collected in K2EDTA tubes by collaborating institutions according to the institutions' own protocols. Collaborator samples were shipped for TCRbeta analysis as frozen whole blood, isolated PBMCs, or DNA extracted from either sample type. TCRbeta CDR3 regions were amplified from genomic DNA using the immunoSEQ Assay, a bias-controlled multiplex PCR. Under the source paper's analysis protocol: Nucleated cell counts per sample were estimated from amplification of reference gene primers within the assay. To quantify the absolute abundance of each unique TCRbeta CDR3 rearrangement, sequence reads were collapsed and filtered. For each sample, productive Simpson clonality was calculated as the square root of Simpson's diversity index over productive rearrangements. The source is immuneACCESS, and TCRdb retained only in-frame sequences with V and J called. Part of the clones is not carried over; for the studies checked, unresolved V genes explain less than half of this, and the remainder is unexplained. The V and J calls and clone size were taken over from that table, and D and trimming were inferred from the DNA. This sample gives 250,000 to 300,000 clones in total; 75% to 90% of them show up just once. The ten largest make up roughly 4.8% of the sample.

Study-level results and caveats: Clinical and demographic metadata were provided uncurated, with the amount varying by source and participant.

Sequenced input: peripheral blood. The TCR comes from a woman aged 35 to 49 who had recovered from COVID-19. Recombination connected TRBV7-9 to TRBJ1-1; the D gene cannot be named for sure. For the CDR3, the sequence is CASSLEGGPLEAFF. The sequenced DNA: TGTGCCAGCAGCTTAGAGGGAGGCCCCCTTGAAGCTTTCTTT.